The sequence of this T cell receptor beta chain was determined in a study of blood T cell dynamics during melanoma immunotherapy. Repertoires were generated with immunoSEQ multiplex PCR, while TCRdb's copy carries only in-frame clones and drops some. The data show over 9,500 clones, roughly 85% seen once. Time point reported: pre-treatment baseline. The sample here was blood, taken from a patient treated with checkpoint blockade. The sequence was collected from a human donor with melanoma.

DNA of the CDR3: TGTGCCAGCAGTGAGGGTTCCCCCCTCTATGGCTACACCTTC. The encoded protein is CASSEGSPLYGYTF. J is TRBJ1-2 and V is TRBV6-5; D is undetermined. The CDR3 covers 14 residues. V was clipped by 5 bases and J by 4 bases, with 14 bases between them. The germline V gene has CDR1 MNHEY and CDR2 SVGAGI.